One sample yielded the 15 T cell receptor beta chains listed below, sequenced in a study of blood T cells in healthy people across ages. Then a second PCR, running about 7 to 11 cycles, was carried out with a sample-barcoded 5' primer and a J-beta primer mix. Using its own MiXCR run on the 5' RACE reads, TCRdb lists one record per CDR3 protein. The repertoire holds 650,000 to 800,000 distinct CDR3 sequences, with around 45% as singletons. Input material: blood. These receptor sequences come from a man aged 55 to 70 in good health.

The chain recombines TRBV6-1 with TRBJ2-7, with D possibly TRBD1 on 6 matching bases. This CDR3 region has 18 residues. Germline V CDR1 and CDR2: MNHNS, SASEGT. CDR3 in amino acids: CASASGHQPQGNVHEQYF. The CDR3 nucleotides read TGTGCTAGCGCGTCGGGCCATCAGCCTCAGGGGAACGTCCACGAGCAGTACTTC.

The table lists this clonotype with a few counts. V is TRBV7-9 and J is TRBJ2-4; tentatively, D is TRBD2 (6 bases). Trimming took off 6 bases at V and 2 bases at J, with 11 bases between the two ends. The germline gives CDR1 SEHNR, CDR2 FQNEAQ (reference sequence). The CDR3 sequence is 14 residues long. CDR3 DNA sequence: TGTGCCAGCAGTTTGGGGGGAACCAAAAACATTCAGTACTTC. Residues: CASSLGGTKNIQYF.

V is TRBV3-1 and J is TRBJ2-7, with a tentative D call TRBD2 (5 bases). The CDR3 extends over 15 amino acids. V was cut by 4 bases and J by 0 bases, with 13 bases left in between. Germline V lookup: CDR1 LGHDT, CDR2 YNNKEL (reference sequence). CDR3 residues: CASSPTGFFSYEQYF. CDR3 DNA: TGTGCCAGCAGCCCAACGGGATTTTTCTCCTACGAGCAGTACTTC.

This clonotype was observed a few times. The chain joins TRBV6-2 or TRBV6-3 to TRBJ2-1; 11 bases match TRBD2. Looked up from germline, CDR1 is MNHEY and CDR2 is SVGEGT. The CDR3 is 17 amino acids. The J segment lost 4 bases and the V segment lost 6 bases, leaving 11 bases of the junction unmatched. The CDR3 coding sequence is TGTGCCAGCAGCCGAAGATTAGCGGGGGGGATTTACAATGAGCAGTTCTTC. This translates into CASSRRLAGGIYNEQFF.

This CDR3 reads CASRVSSNQPQHF. In DNA, the CDR3 is TGCGCCAGCAGAGTGTCCAGCAATCAGCCCCAGCATTTT. The chain couples TRBV5-1 to TRBJ1-5; D remains unclear. Looked up from germline, CDR1 is SGHRS and CDR2 is YFSETQ. V was cut by 5 bases and J by 1 base, with 7 bases left in between. This CDR3 comprises 13 residues.

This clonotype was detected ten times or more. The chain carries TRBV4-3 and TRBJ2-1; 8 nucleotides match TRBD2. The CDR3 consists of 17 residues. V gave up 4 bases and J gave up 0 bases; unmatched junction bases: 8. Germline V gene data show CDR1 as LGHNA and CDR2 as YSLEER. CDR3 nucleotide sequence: TGCGCCAGCAGCCCCAGGGATAGCGGGGACTCCTACAATGAGCAGTTCTTC. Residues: CASSPRDSGDSYNEQFF.

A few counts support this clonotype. The CDR3 nucleotides read TGTGCCAGCAGAAGAGTGACAGGGGGGGACTACGAGCAGTACTTC. Translated, it gives CASRRVTGGDYEQYF. V is TRBV6-2 or TRBV6-3 and J is TRBJ2-7; 9 bases align to TRBD1. Germline V CDR1 and CDR2: MNHEY, SVGEGT. The CDR3 is made up of 15 amino acids. The junction had 9 bases not matched to a gene; V was cut back by 6 bases and J by 3 bases.

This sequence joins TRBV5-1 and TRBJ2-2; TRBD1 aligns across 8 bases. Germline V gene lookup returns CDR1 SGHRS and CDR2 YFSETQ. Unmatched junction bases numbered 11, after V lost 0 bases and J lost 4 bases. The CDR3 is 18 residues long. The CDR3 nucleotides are TGCGCCAGCAGCTTGGAATCGGCGGACAGGGTAGGCACCGGGGAGCTGTTTTTT. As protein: CASSLESADRVGTGELFF.

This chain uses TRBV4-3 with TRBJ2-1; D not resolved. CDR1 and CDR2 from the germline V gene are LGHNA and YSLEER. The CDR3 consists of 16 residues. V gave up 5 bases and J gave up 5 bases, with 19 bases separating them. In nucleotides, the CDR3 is TGCGCCAGCAGCGTGTCGAGCCGAGTATCACACAATGAGCAGTTCTTC. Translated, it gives CASSVSSRVSHNEQFF.

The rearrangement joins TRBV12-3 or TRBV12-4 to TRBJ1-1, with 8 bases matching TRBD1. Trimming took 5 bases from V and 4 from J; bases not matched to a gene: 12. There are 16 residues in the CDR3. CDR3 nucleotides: TGTGCCAGCAGTCCTTGGACAGGGAGTACGGGCACTGAAGCTTTCTTT. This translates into CASSPWTGSTGTEAFF.

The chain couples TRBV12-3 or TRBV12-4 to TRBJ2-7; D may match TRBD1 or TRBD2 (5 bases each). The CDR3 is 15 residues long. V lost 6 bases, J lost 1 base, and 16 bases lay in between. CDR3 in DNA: TGTGCCAGCAGCCAACCAGGGAGTAAGTCCTACGAGCAGTACTTC. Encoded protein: CASSQPGSKSYEQYF.

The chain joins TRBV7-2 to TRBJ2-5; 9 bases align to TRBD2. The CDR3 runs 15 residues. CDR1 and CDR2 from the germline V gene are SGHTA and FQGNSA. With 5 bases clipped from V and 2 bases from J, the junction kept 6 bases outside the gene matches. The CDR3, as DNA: TGTGCCAGCAGCAACCGTCTAGCGGGGCAAGAGACCCAGTACTTC. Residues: CASSNRLAGQETQYF.

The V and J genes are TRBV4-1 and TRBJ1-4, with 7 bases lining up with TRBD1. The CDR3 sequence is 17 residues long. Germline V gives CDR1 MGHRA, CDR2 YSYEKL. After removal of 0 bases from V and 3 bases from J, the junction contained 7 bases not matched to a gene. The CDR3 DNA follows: TGCGCCAGCAGCCAAGATCACAGGGGTAGGGCTAATGAAAAACTGTTTTTT. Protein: CASSQDHRGRANEKLFF.

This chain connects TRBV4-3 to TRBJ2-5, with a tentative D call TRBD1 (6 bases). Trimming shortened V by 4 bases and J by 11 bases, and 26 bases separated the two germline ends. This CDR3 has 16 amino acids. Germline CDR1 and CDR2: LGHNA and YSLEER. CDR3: CASSRSRTEPYNEQYF. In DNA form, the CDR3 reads TGCGCCAGCAGCCGATCCCGGACAGAGCCTTACAATGAGCAGTACTTC.

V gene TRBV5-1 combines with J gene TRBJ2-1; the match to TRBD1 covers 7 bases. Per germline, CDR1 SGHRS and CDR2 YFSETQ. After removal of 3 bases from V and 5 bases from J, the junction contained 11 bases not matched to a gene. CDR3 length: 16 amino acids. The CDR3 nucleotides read TGCGCCAGCAGCTACCCGACAGGGACGTACCACAATGAGCAGTTCTTC. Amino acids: CASSYPTGTYHNEQFF.